Following are 8 T cell receptor beta chains from one sample sequenced in a study of blood T cell repertoires in COVID-19. Assay used: immunoSEQ multiplex PCR; TCRdb lists only in-frame clones, some missing. The sample has about 83,000 clones, 65% to 80% seen once. Sequences were obtained from peripheral blood. These receptor sequences come from a woman aged 80 or over with active or convalescent COVID-19.

The J gene is TRBJ1-1, the V gene TRBV28; the match to TRBD1 covers 11 bases. This CDR3 is 15 amino acids long. CDR1 is MDHEN, CDR2 SYDVKM, per germline. V was pared by 1 base and J by 10 bases, with 8 bases of the junction left unmatched. In DNA, the CDR3 is TGTGCCAGCAGTTTATACGGAGCAGGGACAGGGGGAGCTTTCTTT. Encoded protein: CASSLYGAGTGGAFF.

V is TRBV3-1 (or the pseudogene TRBV3-2) and J is TRBJ1-1; D uncertain. V was trimmed by 3 bases and J by 3 bases, leaving 11 bases between them. Germline V gene sequence: CDR1 LGHDT, CDR2 YNNKEL (reference sequence). This CDR3 has 14 amino acids. The CDR3 loop reads CASSQGPGDTEAFF. CDR3 in DNA: TGTGCCAGCAGCCAGGGCCCCGGGGACACTGAAGCTTTCTTT.

V is TRBV7-9 and J is TRBJ1-1; D ambiguous. Trimming took 6 bases from V and 0 from J, leaving 8 bases between them. This CDR3 has 13 residues. Looked up from germline, CDR1 is SEHNR and CDR2 is FQNEAQ (reference sequence). CDR3 sequence reads: CASSYTLNTEAFF. CDR3 nucleotides: TGTGCCAGCAGTTACACCCTGAACACTGAAGCTTTCTTT.

The rearrangement uses TRBV5-4 and TRBJ2-2, with a possible D match to TRBD1 (6 bases). The CDR3 length is 19 residues. Germline CDR1 and CDR2: SGHNT and YYREEE (reference sequence). Trimming removed 0 bases from V and 1 base from J, with 19 bases in between. This CDR3 is CASSLAFSLRGLNTGELFF. The CDR3 nucleotides are TGTGCCAGCAGCTTGGCTTTTTCGTTAAGGGGGTTGAACACCGGGGAGCTGTTTTTT. The complete variable domain, with remaining parts taken from reference TRBV5-4 and TRBJ2-2, reads ETGVTQSPTHLIKTRGQQVTLRCSSQSGHNTVSWYQQALGQGPQFIFQYYREEENGRGNFPPRFSGLQFPNYSSELNVNALELDDSALYLCASSLAFSLRGLNTGELFFGEGSRLTVL.

The genes are TRBV6-1 and TRBJ1-4, with a possible D match to TRBD1 (5 bases). There are 15 residues in the CDR3. Germline V CDR1 and CDR2: MNHNS, SASEGT. Trimming left V 2 bases short and J 4 bases short, with 11 bases between. The CDR3 nucleotides are TGTGCCAGCAGTGAACGATGGCAGGGTAATGAAAAACTGTTTTTT. Amino acid sequence: CASSERWQGNEKLFF.

This chain links TRBV10-1 with TRBJ2-2; D gene uncertain. The germline V gene has CDR1 WNHNN and CDR2 SYGVQD (reference sequence). CDR3 length: 14 residues. Trimming cost V 2 bases and J 6 bases, with 10 bases left between them. CDR3 loop: CASSEAYKPGELFF. DNA of the CDR3: TGCGCCAGCAGTGAGGCATACAAACCCGGGGAGCTGTTTTTT.

This rearrangement joins TRBV30 to TRBJ1-2; a weak D match, TRBD1 (5 bases). This CDR3 comprises 14 residues. V lost 0 bases and J lost 4, with 12 bases in between. The germline V gene encodes CDR1 GTSNPN and CDR2 SVGIG (reference sequence). This CDR3 reads CAWSVRGRTYGYTF. CDR3 DNA: TGTGCCTGGAGTGTAAGGGGTCGCACCTATGGCTACACCTTC.

This rearrangement joins TRBV4-1 to TRBJ2-7; D is ambiguous. Trimming cost V 1 base and J 2 bases, with 12 bases left between them. CDR3 size: 15 residues. CDR1 MGHRA and CDR2 YSYEKL come from the germline V gene. The CDR3: CASSQVADDTYEQYF. CDR3 in DNA: TGCGCCAGCAGCCAAGTGGCAGATGATACCTACGAGCAGTACTTC.